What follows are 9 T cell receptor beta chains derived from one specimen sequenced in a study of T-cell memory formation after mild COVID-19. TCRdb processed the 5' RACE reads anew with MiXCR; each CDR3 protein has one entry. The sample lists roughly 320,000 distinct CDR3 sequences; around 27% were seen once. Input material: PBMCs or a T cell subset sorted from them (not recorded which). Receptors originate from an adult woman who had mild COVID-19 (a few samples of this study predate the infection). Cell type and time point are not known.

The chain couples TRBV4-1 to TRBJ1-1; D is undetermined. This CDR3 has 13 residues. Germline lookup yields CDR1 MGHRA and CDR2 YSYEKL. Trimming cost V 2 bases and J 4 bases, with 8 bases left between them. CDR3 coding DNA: TGCGCCAGCAGCCAAACTGACATCACTGAAGCTTTCTTT. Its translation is CASSQTDITEAFF.

The CDR3 sequence: CASSLGRQITEAFF. The CDR3 DNA sequence: TGTGCCAGCAGTTTAGGGAGACAGATCACTGAAGCTTTCTTT. The rearrangement links TRBV12-3 or TRBV12-4 to TRBJ1-1, with D maybe TRBD1 (5 bases). Deletions cut 1 base from V and 4 bases from J, with 10 bases between. This CDR3 has 14 residues.

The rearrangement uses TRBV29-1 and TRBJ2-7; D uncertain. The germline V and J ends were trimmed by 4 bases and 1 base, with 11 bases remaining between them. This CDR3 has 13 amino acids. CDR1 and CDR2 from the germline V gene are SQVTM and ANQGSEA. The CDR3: CSVVDLLSYEQYF. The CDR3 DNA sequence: TGCAGCGTTGTGGACCTACTTTCCTACGAGCAGTACTTC.

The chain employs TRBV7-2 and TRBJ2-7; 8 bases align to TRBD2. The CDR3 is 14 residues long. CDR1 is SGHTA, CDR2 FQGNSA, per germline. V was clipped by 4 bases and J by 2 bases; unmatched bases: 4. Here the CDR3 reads CASSWGSGTYEQYF. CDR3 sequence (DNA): TGTGCCAGCAGCTGGGGTAGCGGGACCTACGAGCAGTACTTC. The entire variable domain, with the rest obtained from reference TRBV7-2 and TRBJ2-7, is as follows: GAGVSQSPSNKVTEKGKDVELRCDPISGHTALYWYRQSLGQGLEFLIYFQGNSAPDKSGLPSDRFSAERTGGSVSTLTIQRTQQEDSAVYLCASSWGSGTYEQYFGPGTRLTVT.

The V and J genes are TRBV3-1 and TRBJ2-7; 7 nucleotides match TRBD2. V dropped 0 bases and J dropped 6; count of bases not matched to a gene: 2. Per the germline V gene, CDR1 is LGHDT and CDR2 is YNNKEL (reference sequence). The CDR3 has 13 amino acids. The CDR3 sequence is CASSQEAGTEQYF. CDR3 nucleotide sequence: TGTGCCAGCAGCCAAGAAGCGGGGACCGAGCAGTACTTC.

CDR3 in DNA: TGTGCCAGCAGTTTGGGCCGGCTGCTGTACTTC. It yields the protein CASSLGRLLYF. The rearrangement links TRBV12-3 or TRBV12-4 to TRBJ2-7; the D is unclear. The CDR3 runs 11 residues. The ends were cut back, 3 bases at V and 12 bases at J, with 12 bases in the middle.

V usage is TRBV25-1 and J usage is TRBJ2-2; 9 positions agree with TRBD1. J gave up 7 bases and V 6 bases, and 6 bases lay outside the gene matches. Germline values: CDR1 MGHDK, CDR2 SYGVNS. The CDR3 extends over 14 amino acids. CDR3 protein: CASSRTGVGGELFF. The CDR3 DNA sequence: TGTGCCAGCAGCCGGACAGGGGTTGGCGGGGAGCTGTTTTTT.

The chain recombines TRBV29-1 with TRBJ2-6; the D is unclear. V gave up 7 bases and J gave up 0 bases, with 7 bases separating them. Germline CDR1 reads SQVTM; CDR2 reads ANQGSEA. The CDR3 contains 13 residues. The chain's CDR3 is CSARASGANVLTF. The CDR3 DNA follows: TGCAGCGCCCGAGCCTCTGGGGCCAACGTCCTGACTTTC.

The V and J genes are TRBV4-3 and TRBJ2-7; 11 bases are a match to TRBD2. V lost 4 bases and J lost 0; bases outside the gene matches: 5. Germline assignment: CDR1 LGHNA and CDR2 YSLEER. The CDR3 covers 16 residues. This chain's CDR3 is CASSPIAGGSSYEQYF. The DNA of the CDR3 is TGCGCCAGCAGCCCTATAGCGGGAGGGAGCTCCTACGAGCAGTACTTC.